The clone carrying this T cell receptor beta chain was found a few times. Its antigen is unknown. This CDR3 comprises 16 residues. CDR1 and CDR2 from the germline V gene are SGHDT and YYEEEE. V lost 4 bases to trimming and J lost 1 base; unmatched junction nucleotides: 3. The whole isolated RNA underwent reverse transcription, so sequencing captured expressed TCRB transcripts. Clones were sequenced by immunoSEQ multiplex PCR, and TCRdb holds only the in-frame ones, with some missing. The sample has about 710,000 clones, more than 13% seen once. The data were taken from a study of beta chain features in type 1 diabetes. Overall study context: The number of sorted cells examined across all samples was fewer than 110,000,000.

One heparinised draw, averaging about 0.11 L, was taken per donor. Study findings and constraints: Compared with healthy donors, patients appeared to share more similar naive, central memory and regulatory TCRB repertoires. TCRB CDR3s were moderately but significantly shorter in Type 1 diabetes patients in all four CD4+ subsets.

V usage is TRBV5-6 and J usage is TRBJ2-3, with TRBD2 matching 13 bases. Source material: naive CD4+ T cells from blood. This clonotype was sampled from a man aged 18 to 35 with type 1 diabetes. The CDR3, as DNA: TGTGCCAGCAGCCCTGGGACTAGCGGGGGCACAGATACGCAGTATTTT. It specifies CASSPGTSGGTDTQYF. The complete variable domain, with remaining parts taken from reference TRBV5-6 and TRBJ2-3, reads DAGVTQSPTHLIKTRGQQVTLRCSPKSGHDTVSWYQQALGQGPQFIFQYYEEEERQRGNFPDRFSGHQFPNYSSELNVNALLLGDSALYLCASSPGTSGGTDTQYFGPGTRLTVL.